The clone carrying this T cell receptor (beta chain) was counted a single time. The antigen remains undetermined. The sample originates from a study of radiation and T cells in renal cell carcinoma. Notes on the study in general: Compared with controls, irradiated tumors showed greater TCR clonality.

Germline V CDR1 and CDR2: MDHEN, SYDVKM. V was clipped by 1 base and J by 3 bases, with 9 bases between them. The CDR3 contains 15 residues. Treatment reported: 15 Gy SBRT to primary tumor, nephrectomy 4 weeks later. This table comes from immunoSEQ multiplex PCR, and its TCRdb copy is limited to in-frame clones, with some not included. The data contain around 19,000 clones, around 55% of them singletons. The chain recombines TRBV28 with TRBJ1-4; D gene unclear. The starting material was tumor tissue, obtained from a patient whose treatment included radiotherapy and nephrectomy. This sequence was found in a man between 45 and 60 years old with renal cell carcinoma. This chain's CDR3 is CASSLLGQSNEKLFF. For the CDR3, the DNA is TGTGCCAGCAGTTTATTAGGGCAGTCTAATGAAAAACTGTTTTTT.